These 9 T cell receptor beta chains share one sample of origin, sequenced in a study of T cells in Graves' hyperthyroidism and ophthalmopathy. Researchers amplified the TCR beta CDR3 regions from RNA transcripts. HTBI primers were used for first-round RT-PCR of the TCR CDR3. TCRdb reanalysed the multiplex PCR reads using MiXCR and keeps one entry per CDR3 protein. The data contain almost 600,000 distinct CDR3 sequences, around 46% of them singletons. The specimen was peripheral blood or thyroid tissue (not recorded which). These receptors were collected from a woman aged 18-29 years with Graves' hyperthyroidism.

This clonotype has just one count. J is TRBJ1-4 and V is TRBV29-1; D possibly corresponds to TRBD1 (5 bases). Germline lookup yields CDR1 SQVTM and CDR2 ANQGSEA. The ends were cut back, 4 bases at V and 7 bases at J, with 13 bases in the middle. The length of the CDR3 is 13 residues. The CDR3 coding sequence is TGCAGCGTTGGTGCAGGGACGGCTGAAAAACTGTTTTTT. This codes for CSVGAGTAEKLFF.

The rearrangement links TRBV5-8 to TRBJ1-6, with 9 bases aligning to TRBD1. The germline V gene encodes CDR1 SGHTS and CDR2 YDEGEE. This CDR3 has 14 amino acids. Trimming at V came to 7 bases and at J to 9 bases, leaving 8 bases not matched to a gene. CDR3 bases: TGTGCCAGCCGCACGGACAGGGGCGCTTCACCCCTCCACTTT. Translating gives CASRTDRGASPLHF.

This clonotype was seen a handful of times. The chain carries TRBV5-5 and TRBJ2-7; 9 nucleotides match TRBD2. CDR1 is SGHKS, CDR2 YYEKEE, per germline (reference sequence). Losses at the gene ends were 2 bases for V and 2 bases for J; bases not matched to a gene: 14. There are 18 residues in the CDR3. Written as DNA, the CDR3 is TGTGCCAGCAGCTTAGACGCGGGTCCCGGGACTAGCCCCTACGAGCAGTACTTC. It is translated as CASSLDAGPGTSPYEQYF.

This chain connects TRBV7-2 to TRBJ2-7, with D possibly matching TRBD2 (6 bases). The J call may be faulty, since TRBJ2-1 better matches the DNA end. The germline V gene has CDR1 SGHTA and CDR2 FQGNSA. This CDR3 is built from 13 residues. In nucleotides, the CDR3 is TGTGCCAGCAGCCCCGGGACTCGCAATGAGCAGTTCTTC. Residues: CASSPGTRNEQFF.

There are many counts of this clonotype. The chain links TRBV2 to TRBJ1-2, with 9 positions matching TRBD1. The CDR3 spans 13 residues. The V segment lost 7 bases and the J segment 7 bases; nucleotides outside the gene matches: 7. CDR1 is SNHLY and CDR2 is FYNNEI in the germline V gene. CDR3 loop: CASTNRGPFGYTF. DNA of the CDR3: TGTGCCAGCACGAACAGGGGGCCTTTTGGCTACACCTTC.

This chain joins TRBV2 and TRBJ1-2; a possible D gene is TRBD1 (6 bases). V was pared by 8 bases and J by 2 bases, with 18 bases between. The V gene's germline CDR1 is SNHLY and CDR2 FYNNEI. There are 15 residues in the CDR3. The CDR3 reads CASVEEGDRNYGYTF. The CDR3 DNA reads TGTGCCAGCGTTGAAGAAGGAGACAGGAACTATGGCTACACCTTC.

The chain uses TRBV6-2 or TRBV6-3 and TRBJ2-7; D not resolved. Germline CDR1 and CDR2: MNHEY and SVGEGT. The CDR3 has 11 amino acids. V lost 1 base to trimming and J lost 4 bases, with 2 bases between them. CDR3 nucleotides: TGTGCCAGCAGTTACTGGTACGAGCAGTACTTC. Translation gives CASSYWYEQYF.

This clonotype was recorded many times. The genes are TRBV20-1 and TRBJ2-7; 9 bases are shared with TRBD2. The CDR3 length is 15 residues. Germline V gene sequence: CDR1 DFQATT, CDR2 SNEGSKA (reference sequence). The V segment lost 5 bases and the J segment 6 bases; nucleotides outside the gene matches: 14. The CDR3 here is CSALHVAGGEGEQYF. The CDR3 nucleotides read TGCAGTGCTCTCCACGTGGCGGGAGGGGAGGGCGAGCAGTACTTC.

This rearrangement joins TRBV7-9 to TRBJ2-7; perhaps TRBD1 as D (7 bases). Germline assignment: CDR1 SEHNR and CDR2 FQNEAQ (reference sequence). Trimming removed 4 bases from V and 2 bases from J, with 18 bases in between. The CDR3 extends over 16 amino acids. The CDR3 sequence is CASSSPGGTSTYEQYF. The DNA of the CDR3 is TGTGCCAGCAGCTCACCAGGGGGGACTTCCACCTACGAGCAGTACTTC.